A selection of T cell receptor beta chains follows, all from one sample in a study of post-analysis software for immune sequencing data. Each CDR3 protein gets one entry after TCRdb re-called the PCR reads with MiXCR. In the table there are roughly 800,000 distinct CDR3 sequences, approximately 53% of which are singletons. The sequenced sample was blood. All receptors derive from a girl aged 10 to 17 with multiple sclerosis. CDR3s include the opening cysteine and the closing phenylalanine or tryptophan. A D gene is named only where the DNA matches it firmly. Not all rows give a size; the values are once, few, many and, for expanded clones, a class.

clone size: .
D gene: .
V gene: TRBV11-2
J gene: TRBJ2-3
CDR3 protein: CASMGDTQYF
CDR3 DNA: TGTGCCAGCATGGGGGATACGCAGTATTTT

clone size: .
D gene: TRBD1
V gene: TRBV2
J gene: TRBJ1-2
CDR3 protein: CASNAQGTGYGYTF
CDR3 DNA: TGTGCCAGCAATGCACAGGGGACGGGCTATGGCTACACCTTC

clone size: .
D gene: .
V gene: TRBV20-1
J gene: TRBJ2-7
CDR3 protein: CSARDRRVRSNEQYF
CDR3 DNA: TGCAGTGCTAGAGATCGAAGGGTCAGAAGTAACGAGCAGTACTTC

clone size: few
D gene: TRBD2
V gene: TRBV6-5
J gene: TRBJ2-1
CDR3 protein: CASSPTGGDYNEQFF
CDR3 DNA: TGTGCCAGCAGTCCCACCGGGGGGGACTACAATGAGCAGTTCTTC

clone size: few
D gene: .
V gene: TRBV5-1
J gene: TRBJ2-7
CDR3 protein: CASSLGGPTEYF
CDR3 DNA: TGCGCCAGCAGCCTCGGGGGACCTACGGAGTACTTC

clone size: .
D gene: .
V gene: TRBV5-1
J gene: TRBJ2-5
CDR3 protein: CASSSTGLLGTQYF
CDR3 DNA: TGCGCCAGTTCATCGACCGGCCTACTAGGGACCCAGTACTTC

clone size: once
D gene: .
V gene: TRBV2
J gene: TRBJ1-2
CDR3 protein: CTSKPTSYGYTF
CDR3 DNA: TGTACCAGCAAACCAACAAGCTATGGCTACACCTTC

clone size: .
D gene: .
V gene: TRBV12-3/TRBV12-4
J gene: TRBJ2-3
CDR3 protein: CASSFLGARTDTQYF
CDR3 DNA: TGTGCCAGCAGTTTCCTCGGGGCTAGAACAGATACGCAGTATTTT

clone size: few
D gene: TRBD1
V gene: TRBV14
J gene: TRBJ2-5
CDR3 protein: CASSQIQGRETQYF
CDR3 DNA: TGTGCCAGCAGCCAGATACAGGGGCGGGAGACCCAGTACTTC

clone size: few
D gene: .
V gene: TRBV6-6
J gene: TRBJ1-2
CDR3 protein: CASTLFGHPGYTF
CDR3 DNA: TGTGCCAGCACCCTCTTCGGGCACCCTGGCTACACCTTC

clone size: .
D gene: TRBD2
V gene: TRBV5-1
J gene: TRBJ2-3
CDR3 protein: CASGVAGGPDTQYF
CDR3 DNA: TGCGCCAGCGGAGTAGCGGGGGGGCCAGATACGCAGTATTTT

clone size: .
D gene: .
V gene: TRBV20-1
J gene: TRBJ2-1
CDR3 protein: CSAKVSVGNEQFF
CDR3 DNA: TGCAGTGCTAAAGTTTCAGTGGGCAATGAGCAGTTCTTC

clone size: .
D gene: TRBD1
V gene: TRBV20-1
J gene: TRBJ2-5
CDR3 protein: CSANGGQGNQETQYF
CDR3 DNA: TGCAGTGCTAATGGAGGACAGGGGAACCAAGAGACCCAGTACTTC

clone size: .
D gene: TRBD1
V gene: TRBV5-1
J gene: TRBJ2-3
CDR3 protein: CASSLSMGQGADTQYF
CDR3 DNA: TGCGCCAGCAGCTTGTCGATGGGACAGGGCGCAGATACGCAGTATTTT

clone size: .
D gene: .
V gene: TRBV29-1
J gene: TRBJ2-4
CDR3 protein: CSGSTGNIQYF
CDR3 DNA: TGCAGCGGGTCGACAGGAAACATTCAGTACTTC

clone size: .
D gene: .
V gene: TRBV7-6
J gene: TRBJ2-5
CDR3 protein: CASSFPDRQETQYF
CDR3 DNA: TGTGCCAGCAGCTTCCCAGACAGACAAGAGACCCAGTACTTC

clone size: few
D gene: TRBD1
V gene: TRBV27
J gene: TRBJ2-1
CDR3 protein: CAIAGTGSPNGQFF
CDR3 DNA: TGTGCCATCGCCGGGACAGGGAGTCCCAATGGGCAGTTCTTC

clone size: once
D gene: .
V gene: TRBV7-2
J gene: TRBJ1-1
CDR3 protein: CASSGPGRTEAFF
CDR3 DNA: TGTGCCAGCAGCGGACCTGGTCGGACTGAAGCTTTCTTT

clone size: .
D gene: .
V gene: TRBV20-1
J gene: TRBJ2-1
CDR3 protein: CSASPRGGYNEQFF
CDR3 DNA: TGCAGTGCTAGCCCCAGGGGGGGTTACAATGAGCAGTTCTTC

clone size: .
D gene: TRBD2
V gene: TRBV20-1
J gene: TRBJ2-1
CDR3 protein: CSAREPSGNYNEQFF
CDR3 DNA: TGCAGTGCTAGAGAACCTAGCGGGAACTACAATGAGCAGTTCTTC

clone size: once
D gene: TRBD1
V gene: TRBV29-1
J gene: TRBJ2-7
CDR3 protein: CSVHSGQGSYEQYF
CDR3 DNA: TGCAGCGTGCACTCGGGACAGGGGAGCTACGAGCAGTACTTC

clone size: .
D gene: TRBD2
V gene: TRBV20-1
J gene: TRBJ2-1
CDR3 protein: CSARKTSGEYEQFF
CDR3 DNA: TGCAGTGCTAGAAAAACTAGCGGGGAGTACGAGCAGTTCTTC

clone size: .
D gene: TRBD2
V gene: TRBV20-1
J gene: TRBJ2-5
CDR3 protein: CSASLAGVEETQYF
CDR3 DNA: TGCAGTGCTAGCCTAGCGGGAGTTGAGGAGACCCAGTACTTC

clone size: .
D gene: TRBD1
V gene: TRBV10-3
J gene: TRBJ2-7
CDR3 protein: CAISTGQGANEQYF
CDR3 DNA: TGTGCCATCAGTACCGGACAGGGGGCCAACGAGCAGTACTTC

clone size: once
D gene: TRBD1
V gene: TRBV7-2
J gene: TRBJ2-3
CDR3 protein: CASSFQGTGRDTQYF
CDR3 DNA: TGTGCCAGCAGCTTCCAAGGGACAGGGCGAGATACGCAGTATTTT

clone size: .
D gene: .
V gene: TRBV20-1
J gene: TRBJ2-4
CDR3 protein: CSARRGDRGIQYF
CDR3 DNA: TGCAGTGCTAGAAGAGGAGATCGGGGCATTCAGTACTTC

clone size: .
D gene: TRBD2
V gene: TRBV7-2
J gene: TRBJ2-3
CDR3 protein: CASSYGTSGRFSTDAQYF
CDR3 DNA: TGTGCCAGCAGCTACGGGACTAGCGGGAGATTTAGCACAGATGCGCAGTATTTT

clone size: .
D gene: .
V gene: TRBV20-1
J gene: TRBJ1-5
CDR3 protein: CSARDRDGYSNQPQHF
CDR3 DNA: TGCAGTGCTAGGGACCGGGACGGATATAGCAATCAGCCCCAGCATTTT

clone size: .
D gene: .
V gene: TRBV29-1
J gene: TRBJ2-5
CDR3 protein: CSVEGELYQETQYF
CDR3 DNA: TGCAGCGTTGAAGGGGAGCTATACCAAGAGACCCAGTACTTC

clone size: .
D gene: .
V gene: TRBV7-6
J gene: TRBJ1-1
CDR3 protein: CASSLSEQGIEAFF
CDR3 DNA: TGTGCCAGCAGCTTGTCCGAACAGGGTATTGAAGCTTTCTTT

clone size: .
D gene: .
V gene: TRBV7-8
J gene: TRBJ2-1
CDR3 protein: CASSLYVVEIAENNEQFF
CDR3 DNA: TGTGCCAGCAGCTTATATGTGGTGGAGATCGCCGAGAACAATGAGCAGTTCTTC

clone size: .
D gene: .
V gene: TRBV20-1
J gene: TRBJ2-7
CDR3 protein: CSANQAGVTYVQYF
CDR3 DNA: TGCAGTGCTAACCAGGCTGGTGTCACCTACGTGCAGTACTTC

clone size: .
D gene: .
V gene: TRBV28
J gene: TRBJ2-1
CDR3 protein: CASSLRGISYNEQFF
CDR3 DNA: TGTGCCAGCAGTTTACGGGGTATCTCCTACAATGAGCAGTTCTTC

clone size: few
D gene: TRBD1
V gene: TRBV20-1
J gene: TRBJ2-7
CDR3 protein: CSAARGSGEQYF
CDR3 DNA: TGCAGTGCCGCCAGGGGGTCTGGCGAGCAGTACTTC